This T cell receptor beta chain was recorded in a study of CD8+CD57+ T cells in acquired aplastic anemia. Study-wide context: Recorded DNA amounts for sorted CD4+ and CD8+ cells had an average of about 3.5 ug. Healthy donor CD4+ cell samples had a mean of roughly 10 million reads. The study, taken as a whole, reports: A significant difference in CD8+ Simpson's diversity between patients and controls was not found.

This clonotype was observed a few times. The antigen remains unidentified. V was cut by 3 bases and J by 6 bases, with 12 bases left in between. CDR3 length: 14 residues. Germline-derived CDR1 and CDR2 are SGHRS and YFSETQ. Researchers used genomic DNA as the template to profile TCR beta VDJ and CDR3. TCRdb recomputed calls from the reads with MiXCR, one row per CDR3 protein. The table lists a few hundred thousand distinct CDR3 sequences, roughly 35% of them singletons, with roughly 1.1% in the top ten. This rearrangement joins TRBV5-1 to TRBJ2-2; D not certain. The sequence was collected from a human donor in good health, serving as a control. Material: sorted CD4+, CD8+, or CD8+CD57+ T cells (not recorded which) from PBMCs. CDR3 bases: TGCGCCAGCAGCTCCTCTCTTGGGCCCGGGGAGCTGTTTTTT. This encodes CASSSSLGPGELFF.